These 18 T cell receptor beta chains were all obtained from the same sample, sequenced in a study of T cells in Graves' hyperthyroidism and ophthalmopathy. Template material for amplifying TCR beta CDR3 regions consisted of RNA transcripts. When the TCR CDR3 underwent first-round RT-PCR, the HTBI primer set was used. One entry per CDR3 protein, called by TCRdb with MiXCR from the multiplex PCR reads. The data contain 100,000 to 140,000 distinct CDR3 sequences, about 16% of them seen just once; the ten biggest clones take up about 40%. The sample was blood. All receptors derive from a woman aged 45-65 years with Graves' hyperthyroidism.

At least ten counts were recorded for this clonotype. The rearrangement uses TRBV20-1 and TRBJ1-5; 12 bases fit TRBD1. Germline CDR1 reads DFQATT; CDR2 reads SNEGSKA (reference sequence). This CDR3 has 15 amino acids. Unmatched junction bases numbered 9, after V lost 6 bases and J lost 6 bases. DNA of the CDR3: TGCAGTGCAGCTCCCGGGACAGGGGGCCGTCAGCCCCAGCATTTT. Protein sequence: CSAAPGTGGRQPQHF.

The chain carries TRBV19 and TRBJ1-5, with TRBD1 identical over 10 bases. The germline V gene has CDR1 LNHDA and CDR2 SQIVND (reference sequence). This CDR3 comprises 16 residues. V lost 3 bases and J lost 3; bases outside the gene matches: 5. CDR3 DNA: TGTGCCAGTAGTATGGGGACAGGGGTTTCCAATCAGCCCCAGCATTTT. Protein: CASSMGTGVSNQPQHF. Looking up the rest from reference TRBV19 and TRBJ1-5 gives the full variable domain: DGGITQSPKYLFRKEGQNVTLSCEQNLNHDAMYWYRQDPGQGLRLIYYSQIVNDFQKGDIAEGYSVSREKKESFPLTVTSAQKNPTAFYLCASSMGTGVSNQPQHFGDGTRLSIL.

This clonotype showed up many times. This chain connects TRBV5-5 to TRBJ1-2, with TRBD1 matching over 8 bases. The germline V gene encodes CDR1 SGHKS and CDR2 YYEKEE (reference sequence). The CDR3 consists of 15 residues. Trimming took 4 bases from V and 8 from J; bases not matched to a gene: 13. In nucleotides, the CDR3 is TGTGCCAGCAGCCCGGGACAGGCCCTCTCGGGGGGCTACACCTTC. Translating gives CASSPGQALSGGYTF.

This clonotype was recorded at least ten times. CDR3 bases: TGTGCCAGCAGTTACGAGGACACCGGGGAGCTGTTTTTT. This translates into CASSYEDTGELFF. J is TRBJ2-2 and V is TRBV6-5; D not resolved. The V end lost 2 bases, the J end lost 3 bases, and 4 bases lay between the germline ends. The CDR3 totals 13 residues. Germline V gene lookup returns CDR1 MNHEY and CDR2 SVGAGI.

The table lists this clonotype with many counts. V is TRBV5-6 and J is TRBJ1-1; no reliable D call. Germline V gene lookup returns CDR1 SGHDT and CDR2 YYEEEE. The CDR3 is 14 amino acids. Trimming left V 4 bases short and J 3 bases short, with 13 bases between. The CDR3 sequence is CASSPGFGYTEAFF. CDR3 sequence (DNA): TGTGCCAGCAGCCCCGGATTCGGGTACACTGAAGCTTTCTTT.

This clonotype was seen repeatedly, ten times or more. The V and J genes are TRBV11-2 and TRBJ2-1; tentatively, D is TRBD1 (5 bases). This CDR3 is 14 amino acids long. Trimming removed 5 bases at V and 1 base at J, with 9 bases between. Germline CDR1 SGHAT, CDR2 FQNNGV. CDR3 amino acids: CASSSTGSYNEQFF. The CDR3 DNA follows: TGTGCCAGCAGCAGTACAGGTTCCTACAATGAGCAGTTCTTC.

In its sample, this clonotype was seen many times. The chain employs TRBV6-1 and TRBJ2-7; D may match TRBD1 or TRBD2 (6 bases each). CDR1 and CDR2 from the germline V gene are MNHNS and SASEGT. The length of the CDR3 is 17 residues. V was trimmed by 3 bases and J by 1 base, leaving 19 bases between them. In nucleotides, the CDR3 is TGTGCCAGCAGTGATCCGGGGGCAGGGTGGGCTTCCTACGAGCAGTACGTC. Translated, it gives CASSDPGAGWASYEQYV.

The sample holds many counts of this clonotype. The V call is TRBV24-1, the J call TRBJ2-5; maybe TRBD2 (6 bases). V was pared by 5 bases and J by 2 bases, with 11 bases between. Germline CDR1 and CDR2: KGHDR and SFDVKD. The CDR3 loop spans 14 amino acids. The CDR3 spells CATSVPGLQETQYF. The CDR3 bases are TGTGCCACCAGTGTACCGGGACTGCAAGAGACCCAGTACTTC.

This clonotype has ten or more counts. The chain recombines TRBV7-3 with TRBJ2-1; 9 nucleotides match TRBD2. Losses at the gene ends were 3 bases for V and 7 bases for J; bases not matched to a gene: 13. The CDR3 runs to 17 residues. CDR1 and CDR2 from the germline V gene are SGHTA and FQGTGA. CDR3 coding DNA: TGTGCCAGCAGCTTTAGCCCCGGGGCGGGAGGGCCGAATGAGCAGTTCTTC. Translating gives CASSFSPGAGGPNEQFF.

In this sample, this clonotype turned up many times. The CDR3 nucleotides are TGTGCCAGCTCACCTTCCCTTCAATACGAGCAGTACTTC. Translating it yields CASSPSLQYEQYF. The gene calls are TRBV18 and TRBJ2-7; D is unresolved. Trimming stripped 3 bases from V and 4 bases from J, with 10 bases between. The CDR3 covers 13 residues. Germline loops: CDR1 KGHSH, CDR2 LQKENI.

This clonotype came up a few times. The chain uses TRBV6-2 or TRBV6-3 and TRBJ1-1, with D tentatively TRBD1 (5 bases). This CDR3 comprises 14 residues. Trimming left V 6 bases short and J 3 bases short, with 14 bases between. Germline lookup yields CDR1 MNHEY and CDR2 SVGEGT. The CDR3 region has the DNA TGTGCCAGCAGCTCCGGGGGGGATGACACTGAAGCTTTCTTT. Translation: CASSSGGDDTEAFF.

This rearrangement joins TRBV11-3 to TRBJ2-1; D assignment may be TRBD1 or TRBD2 (5 bases each). CDR3 length equals 13 residues. Deletions cut 3 bases from V and 8 bases from J, with 11 bases between. The germline gives CDR1 SGHNT, CDR2 YENEEA. DNA of the CDR3: TGTGCCAGCAGCTTGCCGGGGCGGGATGAGCAGTTCTTC. This codes for CASSLPGRDEQFF.

There are many counts of this clonotype. The chain couples TRBV5-1 to TRBJ1-5, with 10 bases identical to TRBD1. The CDR3 is 17 amino acids. Germline V gives CDR1 SGHRS, CDR2 YFSETQ. Germline trimming cut 0 bases from V and 4 bases from J; bases unmatched to any gene: 7. The CDR3 protein is CASSLGVRQGANQPQHF. CDR3 nucleotide sequence: TGCGCCAGCAGCTTGGGGGTTAGACAGGGGGCGAATCAGCCCCAGCATTTT.

The chain recombines TRBV28 with TRBJ2-1; 8 bases are shared with TRBD2. J lost 8 bases, V lost 5 bases, and 14 bases had no gene match. The CDR3 loop spans 16 amino acids. Germline V gene data show CDR1 as MDHEN and CDR2 as SYDVKM. The CDR3 DNA follows: TGTGCCAGCAGTCCTATCCCCGGGACTAGAGTCTATGAGCAGTTCTTC. Protein: CASSPIPGTRVYEQFF.

This chain joins TRBV13 and TRBJ2-2, with D perhaps TRBD1 (5 bases). Germline CDR1 is PRHDT and CDR2 is FYEKMQ (reference sequence). V was trimmed by 2 bases and J by 4 bases, leaving 14 bases between them. The CDR3 extends over 16 amino acids. CDR3 nucleotides: TGTGCCAGCAGCTTAATGGGGCAGCCGACCACCGGGGAGCTGTTTTTT. This codes for CASSLMGQPTTGELFF.

In this sample, this clonotype turned up many times. The V call is TRBV5-5, the J call TRBJ2-7; D is unresolved. Germline lookup yields CDR1 SGHKS and CDR2 YYEKEE (reference sequence). The CDR3 covers 15 residues. The germline V and J ends were trimmed by 0 bases and 5 bases, with 15 bases remaining between them. The CDR3 region has the DNA TGTGCCAGCAGCTTGGAGTGGGGTGAGCTCGACGAGCAGTACTTC. It translates to CASSLEWGELDEQYF.

The table lists this clonotype with many counts. The chain uses TRBV20-1 and TRBJ1-5; D is perhaps TRBD1 (5 bases). Trimming pared 6 bases from V and 1 base from J, leaving 16 bases between. Germline-derived CDR1 and CDR2 are DFQATT and SNEGSKA (reference sequence). The CDR3 has 15 amino acids. The CDR3 sequence is CSAPNPGDSNQPQHF. The CDR3 coding sequence is TGCAGTGCCCCTAACCCCGGGGACAGCAATCAGCCCCAGCATTTT.

This clonotype was seen repeatedly, ten times or more. At one end, the junction sequence differs from germline, possibly due to a read error. The chain uses TRBV30 and TRBJ1-5; D not resolved. The CDR3 is made up of 14 amino acids. Per germline, CDR1 GTSNPN and CDR2 SVGIG (reference sequence). The CDR3, as DNA: TGTGTCTGGAGCGAGGACTTTAGCAATCAGCCCCAGCATTTT. As protein: CVWSEDFSNQPQHF.